The entry below gives a single T cell receptor beta chain sequence along with its context. As handled by the study authors: By means of reference gene primer amplification, nucleated cell counts were estimated. Repertoires were generated with immunoSEQ multiplex PCR, while TCRdb's copy carries only in-frame clones and drops some. The V and J calls and clone size were taken over from that table, and D and trimming were inferred from the DNA. The profile shows 350,000 to 450,000 clones, roughly 86% of them singletons. Patients from Seattle were sampled longitudinally, starting during active infection. This entry is derived from a study of blood T cell repertoires in COVID-19. On the study more broadly: Samples came from the United States, Italy and Spain, spanning acute and convalescent COVID-19. In each case, the material was cDNA or gDNA derived from T cells, B-cell-depleted T cells, or PBMCs.

The ends were cut back, 8 bases at V and 7 bases at J, with 15 bases in the middle. The CDR3 spans 14 residues. Per germline, CDR1 MGHDK and CDR2 SYGVNS. V is TRBV25-1 and J is TRBJ1-6; tentative D call: TRBD1 (5 bases). Sequencing input: peripheral blood. The receptor was isolated from a woman aged 60-75 years with COVID-19, enrolled during active disease. The chain's CDR3 is CASSRLGGNSPLHF. CDR3 DNA: TGTGCCAGCTCCCGTTTGGGGGGAAATTCACCCCTCCACTTT. Full variable domain (missing parts from reference TRBV25-1 and TRBJ1-6): EADIYQTPRYLVIGTGKKITLECSQTMGHDKMYWYQQDPGMELHLIHYSYGVNSTEKGDLSSESTVSRIRTEHFPLTLESARPSHTSQYLCASSRLGGNSPLHFGNGTRLTVT.